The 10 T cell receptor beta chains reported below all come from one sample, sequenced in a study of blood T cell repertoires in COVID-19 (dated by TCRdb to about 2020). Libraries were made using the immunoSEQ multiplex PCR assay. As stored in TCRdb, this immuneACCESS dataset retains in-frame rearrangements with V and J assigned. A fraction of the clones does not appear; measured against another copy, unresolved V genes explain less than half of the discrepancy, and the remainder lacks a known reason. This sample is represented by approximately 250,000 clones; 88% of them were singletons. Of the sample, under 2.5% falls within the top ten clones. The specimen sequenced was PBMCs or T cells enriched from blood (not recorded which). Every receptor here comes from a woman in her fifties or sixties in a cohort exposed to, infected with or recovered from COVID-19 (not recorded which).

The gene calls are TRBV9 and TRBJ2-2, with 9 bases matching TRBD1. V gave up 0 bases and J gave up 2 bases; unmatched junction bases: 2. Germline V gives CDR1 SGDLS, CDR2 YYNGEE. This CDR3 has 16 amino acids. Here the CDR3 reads CASSVEGQGNTGELFF. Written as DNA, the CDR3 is TGTGCCAGCAGCGTAGAGGGACAGGGAAACACCGGGGAGCTGTTTTTT.

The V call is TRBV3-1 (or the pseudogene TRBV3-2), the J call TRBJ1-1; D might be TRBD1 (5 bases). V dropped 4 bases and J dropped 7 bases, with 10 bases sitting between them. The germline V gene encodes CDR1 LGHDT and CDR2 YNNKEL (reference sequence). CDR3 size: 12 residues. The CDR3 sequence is CASSLRQGEAFF. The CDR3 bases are TGTGCCAGCAGCCTCCGGCAGGGTGAAGCTTTCTTT.

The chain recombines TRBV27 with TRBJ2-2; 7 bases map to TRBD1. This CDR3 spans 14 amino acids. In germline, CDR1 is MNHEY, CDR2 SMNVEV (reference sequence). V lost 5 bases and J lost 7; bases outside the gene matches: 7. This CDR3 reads CASSAGTDGGELFF. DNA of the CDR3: TGTGCCAGCAGTGCAGGGACAGACGGCGGGGAGCTGTTTTTT.

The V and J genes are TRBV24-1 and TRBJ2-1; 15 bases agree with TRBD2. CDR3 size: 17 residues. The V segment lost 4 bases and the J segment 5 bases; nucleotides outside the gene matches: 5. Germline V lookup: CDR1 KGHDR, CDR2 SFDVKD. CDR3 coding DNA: TGTGCCACCAGTGACCCTGGACTAGCGGGGGGGAACAATGAGCAGTTCTTC. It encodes CATSDPGLAGGNNEQFF.

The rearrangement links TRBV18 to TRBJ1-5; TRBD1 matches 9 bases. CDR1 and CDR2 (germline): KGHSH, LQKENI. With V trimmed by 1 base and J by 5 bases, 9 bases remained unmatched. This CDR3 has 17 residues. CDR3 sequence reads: CASSPRVQDRGYQPQHF. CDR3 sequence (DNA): TGTGCCAGCTCACCACGTGTTCAGGACAGGGGCTATCAGCCCCAGCATTTT.

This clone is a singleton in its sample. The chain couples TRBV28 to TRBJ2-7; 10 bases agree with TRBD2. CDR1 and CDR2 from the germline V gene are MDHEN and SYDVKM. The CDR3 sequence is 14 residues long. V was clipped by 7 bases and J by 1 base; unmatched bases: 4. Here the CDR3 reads CASNVLAGSYEQYF. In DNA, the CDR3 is TGTGCCAGCAATGTACTAGCGGGGTCCTACGAGCAGTACTTC.

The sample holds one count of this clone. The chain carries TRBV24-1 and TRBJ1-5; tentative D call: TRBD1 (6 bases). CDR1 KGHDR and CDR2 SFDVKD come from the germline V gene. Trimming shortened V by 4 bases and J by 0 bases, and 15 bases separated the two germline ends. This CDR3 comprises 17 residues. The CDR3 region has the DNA TGTGCCACCAGTGACCCAACAGGGAGCGATAGCAATCAGCCCCAGCATTTT. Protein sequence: CATSDPTGSDSNQPQHF.

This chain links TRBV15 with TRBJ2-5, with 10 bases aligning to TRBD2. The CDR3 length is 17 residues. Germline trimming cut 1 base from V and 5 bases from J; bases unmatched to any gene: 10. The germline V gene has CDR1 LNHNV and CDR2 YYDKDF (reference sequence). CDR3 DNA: TGTGCCACCAGCAGAGGGGCGAGCGGGAGGGTTATGGAGACCCAGTACTTC. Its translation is CATSRGASGRVMETQYF.

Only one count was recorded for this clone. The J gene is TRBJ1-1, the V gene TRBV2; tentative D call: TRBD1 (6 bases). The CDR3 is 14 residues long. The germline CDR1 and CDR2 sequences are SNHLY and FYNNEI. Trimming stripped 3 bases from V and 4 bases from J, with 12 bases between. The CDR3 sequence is CASSDGRGGTEAFF. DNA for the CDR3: TGTGCCAGCAGTGATGGGAGGGGGGGCACTGAAGCTTTCTTT.

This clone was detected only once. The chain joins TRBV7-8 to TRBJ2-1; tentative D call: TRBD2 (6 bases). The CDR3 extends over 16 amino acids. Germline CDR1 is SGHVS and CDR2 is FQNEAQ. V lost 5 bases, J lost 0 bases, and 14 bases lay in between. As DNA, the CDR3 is TGTGCCAGCAGCGGCCGGGACTCTAGCTCCTACAATGAGCAGTTCTTC. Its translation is CASSGRDSSSYNEQFF.